Here is one T cell receptor beta chain with its context. Vbeta (60) and Jbeta (13) primers were used in the PCR. The assay was immunoSEQ multiplex PCR, and TCRdb's table has in-frame clones only and misses some. Of roughly 90,000 clones listed, roughly 78% were seen once; the top ten hold 4.6%. These data belong to a study of cytomegalovirus exposure and HLA in healthy donors. CDR3 size: 15 residues. CDR1 SGHRS and CDR2 YFSETQ come from the germline V gene. Trimming pared 4 bases from V and 0 bases from J, leaving 12 bases between. Despite likely unrecorded immune exposures, the donors were nominally healthy at the time of sampling.

The chain is built from TRBV5-1 and TRBJ2-3, with D possibly TRBD2 on 5 matching bases. The sequence derives from a middle-aged woman in good health and CMV-seropositive. Sequenced input: PBMCs. CDR3 sequence (DNA): TGCGCCAGCAGCCGGACTGGCCAGAGCACAGATACGCAGTATTTT. Translating gives CASSRTGQSTDTQYF.